This T cell receptor (beta chain) was recorded in a study of blood T cell repertoires in COVID-19. The sample holds one count of this clone. Assay: immunoSEQ multiplex PCR; the TCRdb copy retains only in-frame clones and omits some. This sample yields 250,000 to 350,000 clones, of which 70% to 90% are seen a single time; 3.5% to 5.5% belongs to the top ten. Participants were aged about 18 to 89 years, lived in under 30 US areas, and enrolled virtually. This CDR3 region has 17 residues. Per germline, CDR1 LNHDA and CDR2 SQIVND (reference sequence). With V trimmed by 7 bases and J by 4 bases, 14 bases remained unmatched.

The sequenced material came from PBMCs or T cells enriched from blood (not recorded which). The chain is built from TRBV19 and TRBJ1-5; 9 nucleotides agree with TRBD1. The clonotype comes from a woman in her 30s who had recovered from COVID-19. CDR3: CASTKSGTGFGNQPQHF. Written as DNA, the CDR3 is TGTGCCAGTACTAAATCCGGGACAGGGTTTGGGAATCAGCCCCAGCATTTT.